Shown below are 20 T cell receptor beta chains from a single sample sequenced in a study of blood T cell repertoires in COVID-19. This table comes from immunoSEQ multiplex PCR, and its TCRdb copy is limited to in-frame clones, with some not included. The top ten hold almost 1.5% of the sample, which has fewer than 500,000 clones, 80% to 90% seen once. Specimen: peripheral blood. Every receptor here comes from a woman aged 30 to 39 with active or convalescent COVID-19.

The chain combines TRBV9 with TRBJ1-1; D unclear. This CDR3 contains 13 residues. V lost 4 bases to trimming and J lost 2 bases, with 9 bases between them. Per germline, CDR1 SGDLS and CDR2 YYNGEE. This CDR3 reads CASSFQRNTEAFF. The DNA of the CDR3 is TGTGCCAGCAGCTTTCAGCGAAACACTGAAGCTTTCTTT.

This clone came up once. The rearrangement links TRBV7-2 to TRBJ1-2; maybe TRBD1 (6 bases). Trimming took off 3 bases at V and 3 bases at J, with 11 bases between the two ends. Germline V CDR1 and CDR2: SGHTA, FQGNSA. This CDR3 region has 14 residues. This chain's CDR3 is CASSFYRQDYGYTF. The DNA for the CDR3 is TGTGCCAGCAGCTTCTACAGACAGGACTATGGCTACACCTTC.

This rearrangement joins TRBV18 to TRBJ1-1; 7 bases are shared with TRBD1. Germline CDR1 reads KGHSH; CDR2 reads LQKENI. V dropped 0 bases and J dropped 1; count of bases not matched to a gene: 5. The CDR3 length is 16 residues. The CDR3 is CASSPPMGQQNTEAFF. The CDR3 DNA follows: TGTGCCAGCTCACCACCGATGGGACAGCAGAACACTGAAGCTTTCTTT.

The chain recombines TRBV19 with TRBJ1-1; 9 nucleotides line up with TRBD1. Trimming at V came to 7 bases and at J to 0 bases, leaving 3 bases not matched to a gene. CDR3 length: 14 amino acids. The germline V gene has CDR1 LNHDA and CDR2 SQIVND (reference sequence). The chain's CDR3 is CASIRDRVNTEAFF. CDR3 nucleotides: TGTGCCAGTATTAGGGACAGGGTGAACACTGAAGCTTTCTTT.

The V call is TRBV5-6, the J call TRBJ1-2; unclear D gene. V lost 4 bases, J lost 7 bases, and 20 bases lay in between. This CDR3 region has 15 residues. Germline V gene lookup returns CDR1 SGHDT and CDR2 YYEEEE. The CDR3, as DNA: TGTGCCAGCAGCCTCAAAATTACTGGGAGCCGTGGCTACACCTTC. Translated, it gives CASSLKITGSRGYTF.

The chain couples TRBV28 to TRBJ1-6; D gene uncertain. The germline V and J ends were trimmed by 4 bases and 9 bases, with 22 bases remaining between them. Germline lookup yields CDR1 MDHEN and CDR2 SYDVKM. The CDR3 sequence is 17 residues long. CDR3 nucleotide sequence: TGTGCCAGCAGTTACCCCTTCCGGGGAGGTGGGAGTTCACCCCTCCACTTT. It is translated as CASSYPFRGGGSSPLHF. The full variable domain, rest sourced from reference TRBV28 and TRBJ1-6, is DVKVTQSSRYLVKRTGEKVFLECVQDMDHENMFWYRQDPGLGLRLIYFSYDVKMKEKGDIPEGYSVSREKKERFSLILESASTNQTSMYLCASSYPFRGGGSSPLHFGNGTRLTVT.

The V and J genes are TRBV5-6 and TRBJ2-7; 9 bases align to TRBD1. V gave up 0 bases and J gave up 2 bases; unmatched junction bases: 12. CDR1 SGHDT and CDR2 YYEEEE come from the germline V gene. This CDR3 region has 18 residues. The CDR3 protein is CASSLADSGTGLPYEQYF. The CDR3 DNA follows: TGTGCCAGCAGCTTGGCCGACTCCGGGACAGGGTTGCCCTACGAGCAGTACTTC.

The rearrangement joins TRBV6-5 to TRBJ2-5; D remains unclear. The CDR3 contains 15 residues. The ends were cut back, 0 bases at V and 5 bases at J, with 13 bases in the middle. Per the germline V gene, CDR1 is MNHEY and CDR2 is SVGAGI. The CDR3 DNA follows: TGTGCCAGCAGTTACTCGAATGGGTTCGGGGAGACCCAGTACTTC. It yields the protein CASSYSNGFGETQYF.

This clone was recorded once. CDR3 in amino acids: CATSSRPQTSGSNNEQFF. In DNA, the CDR3 is TGTGCCACCAGCAGCCGACCCCAAACTAGCGGGTCCAACAATGAGCAGTTCTTC. J is TRBJ2-1 and V is TRBV15; TRBD2 matches 9 bases. This CDR3 is 18 amino acids long. Germline V CDR1 and CDR2: LNHNV, YYDKDF (reference sequence). Trimming took 3 bases from V and 5 from J; bases not matched to a gene: 14.

The chain combines TRBV2 with TRBJ1-1; possibly TRBD1 for D (5 bases). The CDR3 is 15 residues long. V was cut by 4 bases and J by 8 bases, with 20 bases left in between. The germline CDR1 and CDR2 sequences are SNHLY and FYNNEI. CDR3 sequence (DNA): TGTGCCAGCAGTGTCACCTTCAGGGATTCCCCGGAAGCTTTCTTT. Translating gives CASSVTFRDSPEAFF.

The genes are TRBV2 and TRBJ2-1, with 7 bases fitting TRBD2. The V gene's germline CDR1 is SNHLY and CDR2 FYNNEI. V was clipped by 8 bases and J by 6 bases; unmatched bases: 13. The CDR3 sequence is 15 residues long. CDR3 coding DNA: TGTGCCAGCCGGCGGGAGCGGGCGAGGGCCAATGAGCAGTTCTTC. Its translation: CASRRERARANEQFF.

The chain has TRBV4-1 and TRBJ1-1; 7 bases are a match to TRBD1. CDR3 length equals 15 residues. Trimming took 0 bases from V and 4 from J; bases not matched to a gene: 5. Germline loops: CDR1 MGHRA, CDR2 YSYEKL. CDR3: CASSQETGLATEAFF. The CDR3 DNA reads TGCGCCAGCAGCCAAGAGACAGGGTTGGCCACTGAAGCTTTCTTT.

This clone turned up a few times. The chain is built from TRBV5-6 and TRBJ1-1; D remains unclear. The germline gives CDR1 SGHDT, CDR2 YYEEEE. The CDR3 spans 12 residues. V was pared by 0 bases and J by 7 bases, with 7 bases between. Here the CDR3 reads CASSLEPGEAFF. The CDR3 nucleotides are TGTGCCAGCAGCTTGGAGCCAGGTGAAGCTTTCTTT.

This sequence joins TRBV7-2 and TRBJ1-2, with unresolved D. V lost 1 base, J lost 6 bases, and 9 bases lay in between. Germline V CDR1 and CDR2: SGHTA, FQGNSA. This CDR3 spans 13 amino acids. In DNA, the CDR3 is TGTGCCAGCAGCTTAGGAGGATGGGATGGCTACACCTTC. Protein sequence: CASSLGGWDGYTF.

The gene calls are TRBV2 and TRBJ2-3, with D possibly being TRBD2 (6 bases). The germline V gene encodes CDR1 SNHLY and CDR2 FYNNEI. V lost 2 bases and J 7 bases, leaving 10 bases between the germline ends. The CDR3 spans 13 residues. CDR3 sequence (DNA): TGTGCCAGCAGTGAAATAGCGGAGAATACGCAGTATTTT. Translated, it gives CASSEIAENTQYF.

CDR3 bases: TGTGCCAGCAGCTCCATAGCCTACTCCCAAGAGACCCAGTACTTC. Translation gives CASSSIAYSQETQYF. The chain carries TRBV5-8 and TRBJ2-5; D uncertain. CDR1 and CDR2 (germline): SGHTS, YDEGEE. Trimming pared 3 bases from V and 1 base from J, leaving 13 bases between. The CDR3 is 15 amino acids.

V gene TRBV19 combines with J gene TRBJ1-4; 7 bases agree with TRBD1. The V segment lost 9 bases and the J segment 7 bases; nucleotides outside the gene matches: 11. The CDR3 covers 14 residues. Germline V gene sequence: CDR1 LNHDA, CDR2 SQIVND (reference sequence). The CDR3: CASSPGQRREKLFF. DNA for the CDR3: TGTGCCAGCTCTCCGGGACAGCGGCGTGAAAAACTGTTTTTT.

This chain connects TRBV14 to TRBJ1-2; the D gene is possibly TRBD1 (5 bases). The CDR3 is 14 residues long. The V end lost 1 base, the J end lost 4 bases, and 10 bases lay between the germline ends. The germline gives CDR1 SGHDN, CDR2 FVKESK. The CDR3 nucleotides read TGTGCCAGCAGCCAAGCGTGGGGCCCCTATGGCTACACCTTC. Translation: CASSQAWGPYGYTF.

This rearrangement joins TRBV29-1 to TRBJ1-2; the D gene is possibly TRBD1 (6 bases). The CDR3 loop spans 12 amino acids. Germline V gives CDR1 SQVTM, CDR2 ANQGSEA. Trimming took off 3 bases at V and 8 bases at J, with 13 bases between the two ends. CDR3 protein: CSVDDRPRGYTF. CDR3 nucleotides: TGCAGCGTTGACGACAGGCCCCGGGGCTACACCTTC.

The genes are TRBV27 and TRBJ2-1; D might be TRBD1 (6 bases). The germline V gene encodes CDR1 MNHEY and CDR2 SMNVEV (reference sequence). Trimming stripped 4 bases from V and 4 bases from J, with 20 bases between. This CDR3 is built from 17 residues. Here the CDR3 DNA reads TGTGCCAGCAGTTCTCCCGGGCAGGGGCGCGGGTACAATGAGCAGTTCTTC. Protein sequence: CASSSPGQGRGYNEQFF.